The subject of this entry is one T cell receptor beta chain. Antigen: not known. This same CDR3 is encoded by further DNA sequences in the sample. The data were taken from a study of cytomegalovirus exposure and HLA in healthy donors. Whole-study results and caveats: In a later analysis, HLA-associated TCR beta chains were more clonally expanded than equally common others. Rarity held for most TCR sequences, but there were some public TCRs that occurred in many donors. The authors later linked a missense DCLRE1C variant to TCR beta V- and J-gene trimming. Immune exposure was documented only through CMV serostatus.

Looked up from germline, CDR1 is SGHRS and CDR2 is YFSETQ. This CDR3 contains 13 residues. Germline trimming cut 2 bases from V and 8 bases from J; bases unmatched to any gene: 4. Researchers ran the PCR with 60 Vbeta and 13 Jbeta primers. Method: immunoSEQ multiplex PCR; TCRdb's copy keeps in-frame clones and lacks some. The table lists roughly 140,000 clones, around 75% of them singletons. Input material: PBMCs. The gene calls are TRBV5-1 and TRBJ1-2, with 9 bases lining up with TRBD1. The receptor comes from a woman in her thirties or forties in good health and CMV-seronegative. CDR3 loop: CASSFTGGEGYTF. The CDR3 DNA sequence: TGCGCCAGCAGCTTCACAGGGGGCGAGGGCTACACCTTC.